The 10 T cell receptor beta chains below come from one sample, sequenced in a study of cytomegalovirus exposure and HLA in healthy donors. Both 60 Vbeta primers and 13 Jbeta primers went into the PCR. Some clones are missing from TCRdb's copy, which holds only in-frame ones; the method was immunoSEQ multiplex PCR. The data contain about 160,000 clones, about 71% of them singletons. The specimen sequenced was PBMCs. These receptor sequences come from a woman in her 30s in good health and CMV-seronegative.

V usage is TRBV23-1 and J usage is TRBJ2-2; 7 bases align to TRBD1. TRBV23-1 is an ORF; its function is uncertain. J gave up 0 bases and V 3 bases, and 7 bases lay outside the gene matches. This CDR3 spans 17 amino acids. The CDR3 DNA reads TGCGCCAGCAGTCATAAGGGACAGAGTACGAACACCGGGGAGCTGTTTTTT. This sequence encodes CASSHKGQSTNTGELFF.

V and J are TRBV30 and TRBJ2-5; 7 positions agree with TRBD1. V lost 0 bases, J lost 9 bases, and 10 bases stayed unmatched. The CDR3 totals 14 residues. CDR1 GTSNPN and CDR2 SVGIG come from the germline V gene (reference sequence). The CDR3 bases are TGTGCCTGGAGTGTAGCAGGGGGTACCTGGGCCCAGTACTTC. As protein: CAWSVAGGTWAQYF.

This clone was detected a few times. V usage is TRBV7-9 and J usage is TRBJ2-7, with D possibly TRBD1 on 5 matching bases. The germline V gene has CDR1 SEHNR and CDR2 FQNEAQ (reference sequence). V was cut by 6 bases and J by 3 bases, with 9 bases left in between. The CDR3 is made up of 12 amino acids. DNA of the CDR3: TGTGCCAGCAGTAGACAGATCTACGAGCAGTACTTC. This encodes CASSRQIYEQYF. The entire variable domain, with the rest obtained from reference TRBV7-9 and TRBJ2-7, is as follows: DTGVSQNPRHKITKRGQNVTFRCDPISEHNRLYWYRQTLGQGPEFLTYFQNEAQLEKSRLLSDRFSAERPKGSFSTLEIQRTEQGDSAMYLCASSRQIYEQYFGPGTRLTVT.

The chain links TRBV7-6 to TRBJ2-5, with 7 bases aligning to TRBD2. V lost 1 base, J lost 5 bases, and 19 bases stayed unmatched. Germline CDR1 reads SGHVS; CDR2 reads FNYEAQ. This CDR3 is 19 amino acids long. The CDR3 DNA is TGTGCCAGCAGCTTAGAGGCCGGGGTGGGCGGGAGATATTTGGAGACCCAGTACTTC. Amino acid sequence: CASSLEAGVGGRYLETQYF.

The CDR3 coding sequence is TGCGCCAGCAGCCAAGATCAGTGGGGGCTTCACTCCTACGAGCAGTACTTC. Translation: CASSQDQWGLHSYEQYF. The rearrangement uses TRBV4-1 and TRBJ2-7; possible D gene TRBD1, 6 bases. There are 17 residues in the CDR3. Trimming removed 0 bases at V and 0 bases at J, with 15 bases between. Germline V gene data show CDR1 as MGHRA and CDR2 as YSYEKL.

The J gene is TRBJ1-1, the V gene TRBV30; 7 bases are shared with TRBD1. From germline, CDR1 is GTSNPN and CDR2 SVGIG (reference sequence). J lost 14 bases, V lost 4 bases, and 13 bases had no gene match. CDR3 length: 12 residues. CDR3 DNA: TGTGCCTGGATCCCTCGGGGGACAGAAATATTCTTT. It translates to CAWIPRGTEIFF.

CDR3 residues: CASSGLASGSDEQFF. In DNA form, the CDR3 reads TGTGCCAGCAGTGGGTTGGCTAGCGGTAGCGATGAGCAGTTCTTC. This sequence joins TRBV2 and TRBJ2-1, with TRBD2 identical over 7 bases. The CDR3 contains 15 residues. Germline lookup yields CDR1 SNHLY and CDR2 FYNNEI. V was pared by 4 bases and J by 8 bases, with 11 bases of the junction left unmatched.

The chain uses TRBV6-6 and TRBJ2-7, with TRBD1 as a possible D gene (6 bases). V shed 4 bases and J shed 6 bases, with 10 bases lying between them. The CDR3 spans 12 residues. Germline loops: CDR1 MNHNY, CDR2 SVGAGI (reference sequence). CDR3 residues: CASSSRGSEQYF. The CDR3 region has the DNA TGTGCCAGCAGTTCCAGGGGCAGCGAGCAGTACTTC.

The chain links TRBV5-1 to TRBJ2-1; 9 bases are shared with TRBD2. CDR3 length equals 15 residues. Unmatched junction bases numbered 7, after V lost 0 bases and J lost 9 bases. Germline CDR1 reads SGHRS; CDR2 reads YFSETQ. For the CDR3, the DNA is TGCGCCAGCAGCTTGGCGGTTAGCGGGAGCGGTGAGCAGTTCTTC. This encodes CASSLAVSGSGEQFF.

The chain employs TRBV9 and TRBJ2-7, with 7 bases identical to TRBD1. Germline V lookup: CDR1 SGDLS, CDR2 YYNGEE. Trimming took 3 bases from V and 2 from J; bases not matched to a gene: 8. This CDR3 region has 15 residues. The CDR3 bases are TGTGCCAGCAGCGCCGATCGGACAGGAACCTACGAGCAGTACTTC. Its protein is CASSADRTGTYEQYF.